The clone carrying this TCR beta chain has a handful of counts. The antigen is undetermined. This entry belongs to a study of graft-versus-host responses after intestinal transplantation. The wider study: The transplants performed in recipients were multivisceral, liver-intestinal, or isolated intestinal. Every recipient underwent anti-thymocyte globulin induction, then tacrolimus and steroids for approximately 3 years. Study findings and constraints: Circulating GvH clones peaking coincided with falling HvG clones soon after transplant. Individuals who had graft-donor T cell macrochimerism had allografts that showed high graft-versus-host to host-versus-graft clonal ratios.

Method: immunoSEQ multiplex PCR; TCRdb's copy keeps in-frame clones and lacks some. Of some 90,000 clones in the sample, around 84% were seen once. With 1 base removed from V and 2 bases from J, the gap between germline ends came to 4 bases. Germline lookup yields CDR1 SGHDT and CDR2 YYEEEE. The CDR3 consists of 12 residues. The receptor's source is a human donor who received an intestinal transplant. The sequencing used unstimulated CD4+ T cells sorted from spleen or lymph node cells, collected before intestinal transplant. The chain is built from TRBV5-6 and TRBJ2-7; D uncertain. CDR3 DNA sequence: TGTGCCAGCAGCTTGACAGCCTACGAGCAGTACTTC. Amino acid sequence: CASSLTAYEQYF.